Sequencing of this T cell receptor beta chain was carried out in a study of T cell changes during pregnancy in multiple sclerosis (dated by TCRdb to 2018 to 2020). For context, the study as a whole: In women with multiple sclerosis, the researchers looked at how the T cell repertoire shifted as pregnancy progressed.

The method behind the library was the immunoSEQ multiplex PCR assay. TCRdb limited this immuneACCESS table to in-frame rearrangements with V and J called. A share of clones is missing; checked studies link under half to unresolved V genes, and the rest is unexplained. Present in this sample are 90,000 to 100,000 clones, about 94% of which were seen just once. Less than 2.5% of the sample goes to the ten largest clones. As to this clone: Which antigen it targets is not known. Base-call qualities are not available, and no considerably larger clone is one nucleotide away.

The sample was peripheral blood, taken in the third trimester of pregnancy. The origin of this receptor is a female donor with multiple sclerosis, enrolled in a pregnancy study.

In nucleotide form, the sequence is TGTGCCAGCAGGGGGAGTGTAGCGGGCGGGGGCACCGGGGAGCTGTTTTTT. It codes for CASRGSVAGGGTGELFF. The chain is made from TRBV28 and TRBJ2-2; 7 bases in the middle match TRBD2. Per the germline V gene, MDHEN is the CDR1 and SYDVKM is the CDR2. Ends trimmed: V by 6 bases, J by 4 bases; bases unmatched to a gene: 14. The cysteine opens and the phenylalanine closes a CDR3 of 17 amino acids. Solely the CDR3 DNA is kept, with 51 bases framed from the first base.